This T cell receptor beta chain was obtained from a study of shared clonotypes between healthy human individuals. V shed 4 bases and J shed 6 bases, with 13 bases lying between them. Germline V gene data show CDR1 as SGHTA and CDR2 as FQGNSA. This CDR3 spans 14 amino acids. TCRdb's table, derived via immunoSEQ multiplex PCR, lists solely in-frame clones and lacks some. The sample lists 2,500,000 or so clones, about 90% occurring once. Sequencing was done on a sample of naive CD4+ T cells from PBMCs. This sample's subset: CD45RA+ positively selected. The chain employs TRBV7-2 and TRBJ2-1; D is possibly TRBD2 (5 bases). The sequence came from a man aged 18 to 30 in good health. Some clones in this sample may be carry-over from other donors' samples. CDR3 bases: TGTGCCAGCAGCTCCCTTCGGACTGTCAATGAGCAGTTCTTC. This gives the protein CASSSLRTVNEQFF.